This T cell receptor (beta chain) was documented in a study of spatial heterogeneity in lung cancer. Across the study: Detection consistently captured more beta-chain sequences than alpha-chain sequences.

A single record per CDR3 protein comes from TCRdb applying MiXCR to the 5' RACE reads. The sample includes about 10,000 distinct CDR3 sequences, roughly 4.2% of them seen just once. This clonotype appeared many times. Sample time point: sample taken at primary tumor resection. Whole RNA was taken from tumor, nontumor lung or frozen PBMC; it was then sequenced unsorted. The TCR was taken from a male donor with early-stage non-small cell lung cancer. The source material was normal lung tissue next to the tumor, sampled at surgery.

The CDR3 DNA follows: TGCAGTGCTAGAGATTCGCCTAGCGGGACGGAGCAGTACTTC. It is translated as CSARDSPSGTEQYF. The V gene is TRBV20-1, the J gene TRBJ2-7, with 9 nucleotides matching TRBD2. The junction had 7 bases not matched to a gene; V was cut back by 0 bases and J by 7 bases. The CDR3 is 14 residues long. Germline-derived CDR1 and CDR2 are DFQATT and SNEGSKA (reference sequence).